This TCR beta chain appears in the sequencing data of a study of CD8 T cells in Susac syndrome. From blood CD8+ and CD4+ T cells, the TCR beta chain was sequenced. It was negative isolation that provided the CD8+ and CD4+ T cells, whereas TEMRA cells were enriched by FACS. Findings and limits, study-wide: As the study acknowledged, the number of individuals who were part of its TCR sequencing and HLA analysis was relatively small.

Germline V gene sequence: CDR1 LNHNV, CDR2 YYDKDF (reference sequence). This CDR3 region has 15 residues. V lost 1 base and J lost 6; bases outside the gene matches: 7. This clonotype was picked up one time. Its antigen is as yet unknown. When the RNA was reverse transcribed, random hexamers were used with an input of roughly 0.45 to 1 ug. The immunoSEQ assay covered 54 Vbeta and 13 Jbeta segments for CDR3. TCRdb passed the immunoSEQ multiplex PCR reads through MiXCR, listing each CDR3 protein once. The sample shows some 110,000 distinct CDR3 sequences, 90% to 95% of them seen only once. The specimen sequenced was CD4+ T cells from PBMCs. The clonotype originates from a human donor with multiple sclerosis. V usage is TRBV15 and J usage is TRBJ2-7; 9 nucleotides line up with TRBD1. CDR3 sequence reads: CATSRGGTGSGEQYF. CDR3 in DNA: TGTGCCACCAGCAGAGGAGGGACAGGGTCTGGCGAGCAGTACTTC.